The 25 T cell receptor beta chains listed next were all sequenced from one sample in a study of blood T cell repertoires in COVID-19. Method: immunoSEQ multiplex PCR; TCRdb's copy keeps in-frame clones and lacks some. The table shows a few hundred thousand clones, with about 90% occurring only once. Sequencing was done on a sample of PBMCs or T cells enriched from blood (not recorded which). The receptors come from a woman aged 45-60 years who had been exposed to COVID-19.

This rearrangement joins TRBV11-3 to TRBJ1-6; 8 nucleotides align to TRBD1. This CDR3 is 15 amino acids long. Trimming removed 5 bases from V and 7 bases from J; junction bases left unmatched: 7. CDR1 and CDR2 from the germline V gene are SGHNT and YENEEA. CDR3 DNA sequence: TGTGCCAGCAGCCTGACAGGGGTTAGGAATTCACCCCTCCACTTT. Its protein is CASSLTGVRNSPLHF.

V is TRBV27 and J is TRBJ1-2; a weak D match, TRBD1 (5 bases). This CDR3 region has 12 residues. V was clipped by 5 bases and J by 8 bases, with 12 bases between them. Germline V gene data show CDR1 as MNHEY and CDR2 as SMNVEV (reference sequence). The CDR3 loop is CASSTVGEGYTF. As DNA, the CDR3 is TGTGCCAGCAGTACTGTAGGGGAAGGCTACACCTTC.

The chain couples TRBV5-1 to TRBJ1-1; D not certain. Trimming took 4 bases from V and 0 from J, leaving 13 bases between them. CDR3 length equals 15 residues. Looked up from germline, CDR1 is SGHRS and CDR2 is YFSETQ. The CDR3 nucleotides read TGCGCCAGCAGCGCGGACTCTGCGATGAACACTGAAGCTTTCTTT. Its protein is CASSADSAMNTEAFF. The whole variable domain, filled in from reference TRBV5-1 and TRBJ1-1, reads KAGVTQTPRYLIKTRGQQVTLSCSPISGHRSVSWYQQTPGQGLQFLFEYFSETQRNKGNFPGRFSGRQFSNSRSEMNVSTLELGDSALYLCASSADSAMNTEAFFGQGTRLTVV.

V usage is TRBV7-2 and J usage is TRBJ2-3; a weak D match, TRBD2 (5 bases). The germline V and J ends were trimmed by 4 bases and 5 bases, with 16 bases remaining between them. Germline V gene lookup returns CDR1 SGHTA and CDR2 FQGNSA. The CDR3 is 15 amino acids. The CDR3 sequence is CASSSSPGIEDTQYF. The DNA for the CDR3 is TGTGCCAGCAGCTCTAGCCCGGGGATTGAAGATACGCAGTATTTT.

This rearrangement joins TRBV7-2 to TRBJ1-1; D call uncertain. The CDR3 has 14 residues. Germline CDR1 SGHTA, CDR2 FQGNSA. V was pared by 5 bases and J by 4 bases, with 14 bases between. For the CDR3, the DNA is TGTGCCAGCAGCCTCGACCCAGGAGGCACTGAAGCTTTCTTT. The encoded protein is CASSLDPGGTEAFF.

The chain is built from TRBV27 and TRBJ2-7; TRBD2 might be the D (5 bases). The CDR3 is 13 residues long. V lost 10 bases to trimming and J lost 3 bases, with 16 bases between them. Germline lookup yields CDR1 MNHEY and CDR2 SMNVEV (reference sequence). CDR3 in DNA: TGTGCCACCTCATTACTAGGCCACTACGAGCAGTACTTC. As protein: CATSLLGHYEQYF.

V is TRBV3-1 (or the pseudogene TRBV3-2) and J is TRBJ1-4; no clear D. This CDR3 has 17 residues. Germline V lookup: CDR1 LGHDT, CDR2 YNNKEL (reference sequence). Trimming left V 1 base short and J 0 bases short, with 12 bases between. In DNA, the CDR3 is TGTGCCAGCAGCCAAGGGGTAACAGCTGCAACTAATGAAAAACTGTTTTTT. This encodes CASSQGVTAATNEKLFF.

This clone occurred once. This rearrangement joins TRBV29-1 to TRBJ1-2; weak D call: TRBD1 (6 bases). The length of the CDR3 is 12 residues. V lost 3 bases, J lost 7 bases, and 12 bases lay in between. Germline values: CDR1 SQVTM, CDR2 ANQGSEA. As DNA, the CDR3 is TGCAGCGTTGAGGGCAGGGGTTCTGGCTACACCTTC. Its protein product is CSVEGRGSGYTF.

The rearrangement uses TRBV18 and TRBJ2-2, with D perhaps TRBD1 (6 bases). In germline, CDR1 is KGHSH, CDR2 LQKENI. This CDR3 is built from 17 residues. V gave up 0 bases and J gave up 7 bases, with 18 bases separating them. DNA for the CDR3: TGTGCCAGCTCACCACCAAATTCTGGTACAGGGATCGGGGAGCTGTTTTTT. Translating it yields CASSPPNSGTGIGELFF.

The J gene is TRBJ1-3, the V gene TRBV7-2, with TRBD1 matching 7 bases. The junction had 0 bases not matched to a gene; V was cut back by 1 base and J by 0 bases. The CDR3 totals 15 residues. In germline, CDR1 is SGHTA, CDR2 FQGNSA. The CDR3 coding sequence is TGTGCCAGCAGCTTAGACAGGGGCTCTGGAAACACCATATATTTT. Protein sequence: CASSLDRGSGNTIYF.

This clone was observed a single time. This chain joins TRBV5-1 and TRBJ2-3, with TRBD2 matching over 11 bases. V shed 4 bases and J 6 bases; nucleotides not matched to a gene: 7. Germline V gives CDR1 SGHRS, CDR2 YFSETQ. The CDR3 is 15 amino acids. DNA for the CDR3: TGCGCCAGCAGCCTCATAGCGGGGGGGCACGATACGCAGTATTTT. This sequence encodes CASSLIAGGHDTQYF. Drawing the rest from reference TRBV5-1 and TRBJ2-3, the complete variable domain is KAGVTQTPRYLIKTRGQQVTLSCSPISGHRSVSWYQQTPGQGLQFLFEYFSETQRNKGNFPGRFSGRQFSNSRSEMNVSTLELGDSALYLCASSLIAGGHDTQYFGPGTRLTVL.

V and J are TRBV9 and TRBJ2-3; D is ambiguous. V dropped 4 bases and J dropped 1 base, with 13 bases sitting between them. Germline V gene lookup returns CDR1 SGDLS and CDR2 YYNGEE. The CDR3 covers 15 residues. CDR3 residues: CASSPRPVGTDTQYF. The CDR3, as DNA: TGTGCCAGCAGCCCGAGGCCCGTAGGCACAGATACGCAGTATTTT.

This chain links TRBV28 with TRBJ1-2; a weak D match, TRBD1 (5 bases). The germline CDR1 and CDR2 sequences are MDHEN and SYDVKM. Trimming left V 5 bases short and J 3 bases short, with 10 bases between. CDR3 length: 13 residues. CDR3 bases: TGTGCCAGCAGTACCGGGACTCACTATGGCTACACCTTC. This gives the protein CASSTGTHYGYTF.

The rearrangement links TRBV2 to TRBJ2-5, with TRBD2 matching over 8 bases. Germline CDR1 SNHLY, CDR2 FYNNEI. The CDR3 is made up of 15 amino acids. With 5 bases clipped from V and 3 bases from J, the junction kept 8 bases outside the gene matches. The CDR3 sequence is CASSTNQLAEETQYF. CDR3 in DNA: TGTGCCAGCAGTACTAACCAACTAGCGGAAGAGACCCAGTACTTC.

The rearrangement links TRBV5-1 to TRBJ1-2; a weak D match, TRBD1 (5 bases). With 0 bases removed from V and 0 bases from J, the gap between germline ends came to 9 bases. This CDR3 region has 15 residues. Germline assignment: CDR1 SGHRS and CDR2 YFSETQ. This CDR3 is CASSLATDTNYGYTF. In DNA, the CDR3 is TGCGCCAGCAGCTTGGCCACGGACACTAACTATGGCTACACCTTC.

In its sample, this clone was seen a few times. The chain is built from TRBV5-6 and TRBJ1-5; D not certain. CDR1 is SGHDT and CDR2 is YYEEEE in the germline V gene. Trimming left V 0 bases short and J 7 bases short, with 5 bases between. The length of the CDR3 is 12 residues. The CDR3 loop is CASSLVGQPQHF. DNA of the CDR3: TGTGCCAGCAGCTTGGTTGGCCAGCCCCAGCATTTT.

The gene calls are TRBV10-1 and TRBJ2-3, with no clear D. CDR1 is WNHNN, CDR2 SYGVQD, per germline (reference sequence). V was cut by 2 bases and J by 6 bases, with 15 bases left in between. The CDR3 runs 15 residues. The CDR3 coding sequence is TGCGCCAGCAGTGAGGGGCCCGTGTTTCTGGATACGCAGTATTTT. It is translated as CASSEGPVFLDTQYF.

This clone has a single count. The chain uses TRBV27 and TRBJ1-1; 7 bases agree with TRBD1. The CDR3 extends over 16 amino acids. Germline CDR1 and CDR2: MNHEY and SMNVEV (reference sequence). The V gene end was trimmed by 5 bases and the J gene end by 3 bases; junction bases not matched to a gene: 12. Here the CDR3 reads CASSPRTGRRDTEAFF. DNA for the CDR3: TGTGCCAGCAGTCCACGGACAGGCCGGCGCGACACTGAAGCTTTCTTT.

The V call is TRBV27, the J call TRBJ1-6, with D unclear. The V end lost 1 base, the J end lost 3 bases, and 7 bases lay between the germline ends. This CDR3 spans 15 amino acids. Germline V gives CDR1 MNHEY, CDR2 SMNVEV (reference sequence). CDR3 sequence reads: CASSLFSSYNSPLHF. For the CDR3, the DNA is TGTGCCAGCAGTTTATTTTCCAGCTATAATTCACCCCTCCACTTT.

This clone was detected only a few times. The V gene is TRBV6-5, the J gene TRBJ2-7; weak D call: TRBD2 (7 bases). Germline V gives CDR1 MNHEY, CDR2 SVGAGI. The V end lost 0 bases, the J end lost 4 bases, and 13 bases lay between the germline ends. This CDR3 has 15 amino acids. Here the CDR3 DNA reads TGTGCCAGCAGTTACTCCCCGGGGGGCCTTTACGAGCAGTACTTC. Translated: CASSYSPGGLYEQYF.

The chain recombines TRBV29-1 with TRBJ2-1; a possible D gene is TRBD1 (5 bases). Germline-derived CDR1 and CDR2 are SQVTM and ANQGSEA. V was cut by 8 bases and J by 4 bases, with 21 bases left in between. This CDR3 region has 15 residues. The CDR3 DNA sequence: TGCAGCTCCGAGGCTGGTGGGGCCCCATACAATGAGCAGTTCTTC. Protein product: CSSEAGGAPYNEQFF.

The chain joins TRBV6-1 to TRBJ1-6; TRBD1 aligns across 10 bases. The CDR3 loop spans 15 amino acids. J lost 10 bases, V lost 2 bases, and 5 bases had no gene match. Germline CDR1 is MNHNS and CDR2 is SASEGT. CDR3 DNA sequence: TGTGCCAGCAGTGAAATGGGACAGGGGAGATCACCCCTCCACTTT. This encodes CASSEMGQGRSPLHF.

The V gene is TRBV5-1, the J gene TRBJ2-2; D not resolved. The germline V and J ends were trimmed by 4 bases and 2 bases, with 9 bases remaining between them. CDR3 length: 14 amino acids. Germline loops: CDR1 SGHRS, CDR2 YFSETQ. The CDR3 DNA reads as TGCGCCAGCAGCGAGGATCTTAACACCGGGGAGCTGTTTTTT. This translates into CASSEDLNTGELFF.

The chain joins TRBV29-1 to TRBJ2-3; D remains ambiguous. The CDR3 runs to 13 residues. Germline CDR1 is SQVTM and CDR2 is ANQGSEA. The V gene lost 3 bases and the J gene lost 7 bases, with 14 bases spanning the gap. In DNA, the CDR3 is TGCAGCGTTGATGGCAGGAACGGAAATACGCAGTATTTT. It is translated as CSVDGRNGNTQYF.

V gene TRBV5-1 combines with J gene TRBJ1-2, with 8 bases matching TRBD1. The trim removed 4 bases at V and 3 bases at J, leaving 2 bases unmatched. The CDR3 contains 13 residues. Germline assignment: CDR1 SGHRS and CDR2 YFSETQ. The CDR3 coding sequence is TGCGCCAGCAGCCAGACAGGGGACTATGGCTACACCTTC. Its translation: CASSQTGDYGYTF.